What follows are 20 T cell receptor beta chains derived from one specimen sequenced in a study of beta chain features in type 1 diabetes. The sequenced template was cDNA made from the entire isolated RNA. The table came from immunoSEQ multiplex PCR; TCRdb's copy has only in-frame clones and leaves some out. The sample records 130,000 or so clones, 7% to 10% being singletons. The sequencing sample was made of central memory CD4+ T cells from blood. The source of these receptors is a man aged 18 to 29 in good health.

Only a few counts were recorded for this clone. V is TRBV5-1 and J is TRBJ1-2; 7 positions agree with TRBD1. V gave up 2 bases and J gave up 3 bases; unmatched junction bases: 4. The V gene's germline CDR1 is SGHRS and CDR2 YFSETQ. This CDR3 has 14 residues. CDR3: CASSFQGGDYGYTF. The CDR3 nucleotides are TGCGCCAGCAGCTTTCAAGGGGGCGACTATGGCTACACCTTC.

This clone was counted ten times or more. The chain is built from TRBV14 and TRBJ2-7; D is perhaps TRBD1 (6 bases). The V end was cut by 4 bases, the J end by 3 bases, with 7 bases between. Looked up from germline, CDR1 is SGHDN and CDR2 is FVKESK. The CDR3 extends over 12 amino acids. The CDR3 here is CASSRTDYEQYF. CDR3 DNA: TGTGCCAGCAGCCGGACAGACTACGAGCAGTACTTC.

The chain links TRBV2 to TRBJ2-5; 9 bases align to TRBD2. CDR3 length: 15 residues. Germline loops: CDR1 SNHLY, CDR2 FYNNEI. J lost 0 bases, V lost 3 bases, and 2 bases had no gene match. The CDR3 sequence is CASSDERGDQETQYF. CDR3 in DNA: TGTGCCAGCAGTGATGAGCGGGGGGACCAAGAGACCCAGTACTTC.

This clone has just a few counts. Here the CDR3 DNA reads TGTGCCAGCAGCTCAGGGTTAACTGAAGCTTTCTTT. It codes for CASSSGLTEAFF. This sequence joins TRBV6-5 and TRBJ1-1; the D gene is possibly TRBD1 (5 bases). In germline, CDR1 is MNHEY, CDR2 SVGAGI. V was shortened by 6 bases and J by 5 bases, with 10 bases between the two germline ends. This CDR3 has 12 residues.

This clone showed up just a few times. This rearrangement joins TRBV28 to TRBJ2-5; D possibly corresponds to TRBD1 (6 bases). The CDR3 is 13 amino acids. The ends were cut back, 4 bases at V and 4 bases at J, with 10 bases in the middle. Germline lookup yields CDR1 MDHEN and CDR2 SYDVKM. The CDR3: CASSSDRLETQYF. DNA for the CDR3: TGTGCCAGCAGTTCCGACAGGTTAGAGACCCAGTACTTC.

This clone was detected a few times. This chain joins TRBV10-3 and TRBJ1-1; 8 bases are shared with TRBD1. Germline CDR1 is ENHRY and CDR2 is SYGVKD. Trimming removed 7 bases from V and 5 bases from J; junction bases left unmatched: 9. The CDR3 loop spans 14 amino acids. The CDR3 DNA reads as TGTGCCATCATCCCGGACAGGGATGGGACTGAAGCTTTCTTT. Its protein product is CAIIPDRDGTEAFF.

V usage is TRBV11-2 and J usage is TRBJ1-1; no clear D gene. The CDR3 covers 13 residues. The germline V gene has CDR1 SGHAT and CDR2 FQNNGV. With 5 bases removed from V and 2 bases from J, the gap between germline ends came to 9 bases. CDR3 DNA sequence: TGTGCCAGCAGCCGGGAGCTCAACACTGAAGCTTTCTTT. Its protein product is CASSRELNTEAFF. Looking up the rest from reference TRBV11-2 and TRBJ1-1 gives the full variable domain: EAGVAQSPRYKIIEKRQSVAFWCNPISGHATLYWYQQILGQGPKLLIQFQNNGVVDDSQLPKDRFSAERLKGVDSTLKIQPAKLEDSAVYLCASSRELNTEAFFGQGTRLTVV.

This clone occurred a few times. The CDR3 is CSAPENYGYTF. CDR3 coding DNA: TGCAGTGCTCCAGAAAACTATGGCTACACCTTC. This chain uses TRBV20-1 with TRBJ1-2; no clear D. Germline V gene data show CDR1 as DFQATT and CDR2 as SNEGSKA (reference sequence). The V gene lost 5 bases and the J gene lost 2 bases, with 6 bases spanning the gap. CDR3 size: 11 residues.

This clone has more than one count but fewer than ten. The CDR3 sequence is CASSFRAGGHEQFF. The CDR3 DNA reads as TGTGCCAGCAGCTTTCGAGCGGGGGGGCATGAGCAGTTCTTC. The chain combines TRBV5-8 with TRBJ2-1, with 10 positions matching TRBD2. V lost 2 bases, J lost 8 bases, and 4 bases stayed unmatched. From germline, CDR1 is SGHTS and CDR2 YDEGEE. This CDR3 is 14 amino acids long.

V usage is TRBV6-5 and J usage is TRBJ1-6, with 7 nucleotides matching TRBD1. V lost 0 bases, J lost 9 bases, and 5 bases stayed unmatched. Germline V gives CDR1 MNHEY, CDR2 SVGAGI. The CDR3 has 15 amino acids. CDR3 sequence (DNA): TGTGCCAGCAGTTACTCGACAGGGAGGAGTTCACCCCTCCACTTT. As protein: CASSYSTGRSSPLHF.

The rearrangement uses TRBV11-1 and TRBJ2-1; 10 positions agree with TRBD2. The V gene's germline CDR1 is SGHAT and CDR2 FQDESV (reference sequence). Trimming took 5 bases from V and 7 from J; bases not matched to a gene: 14. This CDR3 has 17 amino acids. CDR3 DNA sequence: TGTGCCAGCAGCGTCCGGGCGGCTAGCGGGGGTCGGAATGAGCAGTTCTTC. Its translation: CASSVRAASGGRNEQFF.

This clone was seen more than once but under ten times. This chain uses TRBV5-1 with TRBJ2-7, with TRBD2 matching over 12 bases. CDR1 SGHRS and CDR2 YFSETQ come from the germline V gene. Germline trimming cut 3 bases from V and 2 bases from J; bases unmatched to any gene: 0. The CDR3 runs to 14 residues. The CDR3 DNA is TGCGCCAGCAGCTGGACTAGCGGGGCCTACGAGCAGTACTTC. The encoded protein is CASSWTSGAYEQYF.

This clone was picked up a small number of times. The J gene is TRBJ1-6, the V gene TRBV7-2; perhaps TRBD1 as D (5 bases). The CDR3 is 18 amino acids. Per germline, CDR1 SGHTA and CDR2 FQGNSA. Trimming shortened V by 3 bases and J by 7 bases, and 22 bases separated the two germline ends. The DNA of the CDR3 is TGTGCCAGCAGCTTGAGTGGGGCGGAGGGAATGGGGAATTCACCCCTCCACTTT. This sequence encodes CASSLSGAEGMGNSPLHF.

This clone was found a few times. The chain links TRBV7-2 to TRBJ2-2; 11 bases map to TRBD2. Germline lookup yields CDR1 SGHTA and CDR2 FQGNSA. CDR3 length: 17 residues. V lost 5 bases and J lost 7; bases outside the gene matches: 12. The CDR3 sequence: CASSPALSGGALGELFF. CDR3 in DNA: TGTGCCAGCAGCCCCGCCCTTAGCGGGGGGGCCCTCGGGGAGCTGTTTTTT.

This clone has a handful of counts. This chain uses TRBV18 with TRBJ2-3, with 13 bases that match TRBD2. Germline assignment: CDR1 KGHSH and CDR2 LQKENI. This CDR3 region has 19 residues. Unmatched junction bases numbered 7, after V lost 1 base and J lost 0 bases. Written as DNA, the CDR3 is TGTGCCAGCTCACCACGGGTAACGGGACTAGCGGGGAGCACAGATACGCAGTATTTT. This sequence encodes CASSPRVTGLAGSTDTQYF.

In its sample, this clone was seen a few times. The rearrangement links TRBV19 to TRBJ1-5; D gene uncertain. CDR3 length: 14 residues. The V end was cut by 3 bases, the J end by 5 bases, with 11 bases between. Germline lookup yields CDR1 LNHDA and CDR2 SQIVND (reference sequence). CDR3 nucleotide sequence: TGTGCCAGTAGTATTATGAGGGCAGATCAGCCCCAGCATTTT. This gives the protein CASSIMRADQPQHF. Supplemented by reference TRBV19 and TRBJ1-5, the full variable domain reads DGGITQSPKYLFRKEGQNVTLSCEQNLNHDAMYWYRQDPGQGLRLIYYSQIVNDFQKGDIAEGYSVSREKKESFPLTVTSAQKNPTAFYLCASSIMRADQPQHFGDGTRLSIL.

This clone was found many times. The rearrangement joins TRBV9 to TRBJ2-3; D is unclear. The CDR3 sequence is 13 residues long. Germline CDR1 is SGDLS and CDR2 is YYNGEE. Trimming stripped 0 bases from V and 0 bases from J, with 2 bases between. In nucleotides, the CDR3 is TGTGCCAGCAGCGTAGTAAGCACAGATACGCAGTATTTT. The encoded protein is CASSVVSTDTQYF.

The chain recombines TRBV30 with TRBJ1-2; TRBD1 matches 8 bases. The CDR3 consists of 13 residues. The germline gives CDR1 GTSNPN, CDR2 SVGIG (reference sequence). The trim removed 4 bases at V and 7 bases at J, leaving 8 bases unmatched. CDR3 sequence reads: CAWTWTGIGGYTF. The CDR3 coding sequence is TGTGCCTGGACCTGGACAGGGATCGGTGGCTACACCTTC. The variable domain in full, with the rest retrieved from reference TRBV30 and TRBJ1-2, is SQTIHQWPATLVQPVGSPLSLECTVEGTSNPNLYWYRQAAGRGLQLLFYSVGIGQISSEVPQNLSASRPQDRQFILSSKKLLLSDSGFYLCAWTWTGIGGYTFGSGTRLTVV.

The rearrangement uses TRBV7-2 and TRBJ2-2; D call uncertain. The CDR3 is 15 residues long. CDR1 is SGHTA and CDR2 is FQGNSA in the germline V gene. Trimming removed 1 base at V and 6 bases at J, with 12 bases between. The CDR3 DNA reads as TGTGCCAGCAGCTTAGGGTTTGTTCAGGCCGGGGAGCTGTTTTTT. This sequence encodes CASSLGFVQAGELFF.

The chain links TRBV5-5 to TRBJ1-4; possibly TRBD1 for D (5 bases). This CDR3 spans 15 amino acids. Trimming shortened V by 3 bases and J by 4 bases, and 13 bases separated the two germline ends. Germline values: CDR1 SGHKS, CDR2 YYEKEE (reference sequence). CDR3 bases: TGTGCCAGCAGCTCTACGGGACTCAGTAATGAAAAACTGTTTTTT. Residues: CASSSTGLSNEKLFF.